This T cell receptor (beta chain) was documented in a study of beta chain features in type 1 diabetes. As for this clone: Its target is not known.

Trimming cost V 5 bases and J 7 bases; bases outside gene matches: 8. CDR1 and CDR2 from the germline V gene are MNHEY and SVGAGI. This CDR3 spans 14 amino acids. The whole isolated RNA underwent reverse transcription, so sequencing captured expressed TCRB transcripts. Measured with immunoSEQ multiplex PCR; TCRdb has only the in-frame clones, and not every one. The sample contains under 950,000 clones, 17% of which appear only once. Study-level points and caveats: TCRB CDR3 length was moderately but significantly reduced in all four CD4+ subsets of Type 1 diabetes patients.

Sequencing was carried out using naive CD4+ T cells from blood. The receptor was isolated from a woman under 30 in good health. The rearrangement joins TRBV6-5 to TRBJ2-4; 7 bases fit TRBD1. The CDR3 region is CASSTRDSANIQYF. In DNA form, the CDR3 reads TGTGCCAGCAGTACCCGGGACAGTGCGAACATTCAGTACTTC.